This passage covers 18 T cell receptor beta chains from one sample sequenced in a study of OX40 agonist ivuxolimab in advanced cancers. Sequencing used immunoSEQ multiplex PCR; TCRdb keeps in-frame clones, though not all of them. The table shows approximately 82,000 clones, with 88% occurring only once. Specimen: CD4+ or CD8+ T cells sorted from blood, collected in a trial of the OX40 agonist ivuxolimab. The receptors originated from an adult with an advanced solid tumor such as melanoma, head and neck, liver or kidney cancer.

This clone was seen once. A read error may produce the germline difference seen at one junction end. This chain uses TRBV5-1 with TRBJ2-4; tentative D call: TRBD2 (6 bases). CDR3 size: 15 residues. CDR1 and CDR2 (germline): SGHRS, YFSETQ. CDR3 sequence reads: CASSLESGAQNIQYF. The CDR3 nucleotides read TGCGCCAGCAGCTTGGAGTCGGGAGCCCAAAACATTCAGTACTTC.

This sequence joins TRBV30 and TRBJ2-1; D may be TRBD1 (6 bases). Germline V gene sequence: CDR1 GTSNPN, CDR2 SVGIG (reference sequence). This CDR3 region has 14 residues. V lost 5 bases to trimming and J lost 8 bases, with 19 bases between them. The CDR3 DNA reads TGTGCCTGGGCGATGGGGGCTATACGAGATGAGCAGTTCTTC. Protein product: CAWAMGAIRDEQFF. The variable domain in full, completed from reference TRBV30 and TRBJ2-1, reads SQTIHQWPATLVQPVGSPLSLECTVEGTSNPNLYWYRQAAGRGLQLLFYSVGIGQISSEVPQNLSASRPQDRQFILSSKKLLLSDSGFYLCAWAMGAIRDEQFFGPGTRLTVL.

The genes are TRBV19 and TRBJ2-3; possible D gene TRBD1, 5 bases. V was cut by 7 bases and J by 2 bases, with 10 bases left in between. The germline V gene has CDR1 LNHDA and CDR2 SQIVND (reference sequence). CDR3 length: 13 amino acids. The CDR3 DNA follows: TGTGCCAGTAAGGGGCAGAACACAGATACGCAGTATTTT. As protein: CASKGQNTDTQYF.

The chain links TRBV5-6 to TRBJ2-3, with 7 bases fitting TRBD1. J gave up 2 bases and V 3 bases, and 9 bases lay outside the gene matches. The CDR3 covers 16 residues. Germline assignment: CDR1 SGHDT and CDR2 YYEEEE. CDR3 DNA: TGTGCCAGCAGCTCTTCCCGGGACAGACTCACAGATACGCAGTATTTT. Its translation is CASSSSRDRLTDTQYF.

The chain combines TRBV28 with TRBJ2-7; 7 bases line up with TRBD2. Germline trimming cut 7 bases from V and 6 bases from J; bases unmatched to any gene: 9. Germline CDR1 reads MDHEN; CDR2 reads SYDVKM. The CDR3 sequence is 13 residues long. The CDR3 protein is CASTTGGSREQYF. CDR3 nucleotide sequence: TGTGCCAGCACGACGGGGGGAAGTCGCGAGCAGTACTTC.

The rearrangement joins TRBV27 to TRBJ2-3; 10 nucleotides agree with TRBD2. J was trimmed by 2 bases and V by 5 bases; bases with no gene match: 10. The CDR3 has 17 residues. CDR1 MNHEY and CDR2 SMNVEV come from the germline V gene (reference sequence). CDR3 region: CASSPRRTSGTTDTQYF. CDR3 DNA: TGTGCCAGCAGTCCCCGCCGGACTAGCGGCACCACAGATACGCAGTATTTT.

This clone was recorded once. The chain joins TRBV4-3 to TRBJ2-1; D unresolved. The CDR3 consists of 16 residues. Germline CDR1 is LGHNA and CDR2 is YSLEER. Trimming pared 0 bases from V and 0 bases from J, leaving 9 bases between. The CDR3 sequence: CASSQEVNPSYNEQFF. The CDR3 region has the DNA TGCGCCAGCAGCCAAGAGGTTAACCCCTCCTACAATGAGCAGTTCTTC.

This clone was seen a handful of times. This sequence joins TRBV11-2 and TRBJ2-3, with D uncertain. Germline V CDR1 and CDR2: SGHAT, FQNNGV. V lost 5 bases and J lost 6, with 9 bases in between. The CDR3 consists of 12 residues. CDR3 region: CASSPLVDTQYF. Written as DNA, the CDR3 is TGTGCCAGCAGCCCCTTGGTCGATACGCAGTATTTT.

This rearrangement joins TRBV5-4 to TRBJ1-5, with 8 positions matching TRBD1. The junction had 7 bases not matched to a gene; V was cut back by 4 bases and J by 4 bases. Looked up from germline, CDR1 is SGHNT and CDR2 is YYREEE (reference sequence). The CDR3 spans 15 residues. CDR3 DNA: TGTGCCAGCAGCCCCCGGACAGGGTTGAATCAGCCCCAGCATTTT. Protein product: CASSPRTGLNQPQHF.

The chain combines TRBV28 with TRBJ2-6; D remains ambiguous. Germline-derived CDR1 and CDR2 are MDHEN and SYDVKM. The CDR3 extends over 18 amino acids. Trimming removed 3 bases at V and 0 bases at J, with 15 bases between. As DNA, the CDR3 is TGTGCCAGCAGTTTCACGGGCAGAGGATACTCTGGGGCCAACGTCCTGACTTTC. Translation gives CASSFTGRGYSGANVLTF.

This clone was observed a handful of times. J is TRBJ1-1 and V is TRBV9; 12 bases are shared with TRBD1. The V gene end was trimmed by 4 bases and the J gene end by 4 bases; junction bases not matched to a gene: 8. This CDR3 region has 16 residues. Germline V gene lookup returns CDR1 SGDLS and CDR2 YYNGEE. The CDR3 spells CASSPGQGARGTEAFF. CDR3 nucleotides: TGTGCCAGCAGCCCGGGACAGGGGGCACGCGGCACTGAAGCTTTCTTT.

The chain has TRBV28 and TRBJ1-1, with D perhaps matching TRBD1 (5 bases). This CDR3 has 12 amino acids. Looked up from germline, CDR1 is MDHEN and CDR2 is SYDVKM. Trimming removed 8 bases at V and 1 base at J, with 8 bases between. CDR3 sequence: CASGTSNTEAFF. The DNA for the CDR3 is TGTGCCAGCGGGACCTCGAACACTGAAGCTTTCTTT.

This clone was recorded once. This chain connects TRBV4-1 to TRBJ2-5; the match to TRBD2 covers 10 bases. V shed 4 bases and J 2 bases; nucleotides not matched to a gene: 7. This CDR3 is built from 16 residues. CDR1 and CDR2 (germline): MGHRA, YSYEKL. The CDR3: CASSRDSGRKQETQYF. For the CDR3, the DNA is TGCGCCAGCAGCCGCGATAGCGGGAGGAAGCAAGAGACCCAGTACTTC.

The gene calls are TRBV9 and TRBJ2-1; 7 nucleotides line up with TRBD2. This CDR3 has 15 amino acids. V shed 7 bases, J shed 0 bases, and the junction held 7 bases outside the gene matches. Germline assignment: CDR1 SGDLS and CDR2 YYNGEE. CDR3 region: CASARGDSSYNEQFF. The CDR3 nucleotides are TGTGCCAGCGCCCGGGGGGATAGCTCCTACAATGAGCAGTTCTTC.

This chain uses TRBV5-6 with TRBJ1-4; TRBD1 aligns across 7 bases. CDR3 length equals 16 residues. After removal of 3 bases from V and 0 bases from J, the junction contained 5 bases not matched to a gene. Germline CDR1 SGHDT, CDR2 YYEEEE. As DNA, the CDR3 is TGTGCCAGCAGCTCCCAAACAGGGGCAACTAATGAAAAACTGTTTTTT. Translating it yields CASSSQTGATNEKLFF.

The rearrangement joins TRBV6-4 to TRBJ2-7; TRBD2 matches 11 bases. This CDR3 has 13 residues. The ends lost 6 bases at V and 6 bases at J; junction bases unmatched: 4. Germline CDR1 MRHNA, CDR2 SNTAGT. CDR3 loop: CASSGLAGGEQYF. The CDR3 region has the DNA TGTGCCAGCAGCGGGCTAGCGGGAGGCGAGCAGTACTTC.

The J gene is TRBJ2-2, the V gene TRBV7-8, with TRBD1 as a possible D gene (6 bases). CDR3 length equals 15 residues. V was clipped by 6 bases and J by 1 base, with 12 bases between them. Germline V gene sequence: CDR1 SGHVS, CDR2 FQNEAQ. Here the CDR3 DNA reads TGTGCCAGCAGAGGGACATCGATGAACACCGGGGAGCTGTTTTTT. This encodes CASRGTSMNTGELFF.

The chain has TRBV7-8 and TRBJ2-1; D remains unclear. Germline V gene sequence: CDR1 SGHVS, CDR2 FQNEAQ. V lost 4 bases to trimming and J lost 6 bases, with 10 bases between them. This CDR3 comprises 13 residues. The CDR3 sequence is CASSSLVSNEQFF. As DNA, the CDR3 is TGTGCCAGCAGCTCGCTAGTTTCCAATGAGCAGTTCTTC.